One and the same sample provided the 3 T cell receptor beta chains below, sequenced in a study of tumor-infiltrating lymphocytes in primary liver carcinoma. The authors made TCR beta cDNA from 500 to 600 ng total RNA with a constant-region primer. Three nested multiplex PCR rounds, a slightly modified ARM-PCR, produced the libraries for TCR beta. The first two PCR rounds used TRBV1-TRBV30 primers with a Cbeta primer, roughly 10 cycles each. MiXCR, applied by TCRdb to the multiplex PCR reads, yields one record per CDR3 protein. Among about 180,000 distinct CDR3 sequences listed, less than 65% were seen once. Unsorted whole blood yielded blood RNA, and germline DNA was extracted as well. Source material: peripheral blood. These receptor sequences come from a man between 40 and 49 years old with primary liver carcinoma and hepatitis B virus infection.

This clonotype was counted ten times or more. The rearrangement joins TRBV11-2 to TRBJ2-7; 12 bases are shared with TRBD2. Germline V gene lookup returns CDR1 SGHAT and CDR2 FQNNGV. The CDR3 length is 20 residues. The junction had 20 bases not matched to a gene; V was cut back by 8 bases and J by 0 bases. The CDR3 region is CASAPQGVSGLAGSSYEQYF. CDR3 nucleotide sequence: TGTGCCAGCGCCCCCCAGGGGGTATCGGGACTAGCGGGTAGCTCCTACGAGCAGTACTTC.

Note on this clonotype: Just one base apart from a much larger clone, this may be a read error. V is TRBV11-3 and J is TRBJ2-2; D is uncertain. The CDR3 has 14 amino acids. CDR1 is SGHNT, CDR2 YENEEA, per germline. CDR3 protein: CASSFDRNSGELFF. CDR3 bases: TGTGCCAGCAGCTTCGACCGGAACAGCGGGGAGCTGTTTTTT.

This clonotype has just a few counts. The chain employs TRBV5-6 and TRBJ2-5; 9 positions agree with TRBD2. Germline V gene sequence: CDR1 SGHDT, CDR2 YYEEEE. CDR3 length equals 15 residues. Trimming removed 4 bases from V and 4 bases from J; junction bases left unmatched: 8. The CDR3 DNA is TGTGCCAGCAGCACCTGGCTAGCGGGACGAGAGACCCAGTACTTC. Protein product: CASSTWLAGRETQYF. The variable domain in full, completed from reference TRBV5-6 and TRBJ2-5, reads DAGVTQSPTHLIKTRGQQVTLRCSPKSGHDTVSWYQQALGQGPQFIFQYYEEEERQRGNFPDRFSGHQFPNYSSELNVNALLLGDSALYLCASSTWLAGRETQYFGPGTRLLVL.